This T cell receptor beta chain derives from a study of cytomegalovirus exposure and HLA in healthy donors listed by TCRdb under 2017. For the wider study: An earlier analysis of about 530 of the donors reported roughly 300 Gb of sequence data and 95 million to 130 million unique TCR beta sequences obtained from some 170 million T cells. The study aimed to test whether signatures of past pathogen exposure could be identified by cataloging public T cell receptors. The T cell repertoires of around 670 subjects were profiled by immunosequencing and related to cytomegalovirus serostatus. The number of typed donors differed by locus: 629-630 for A, B, C, DRB1 and DQB1; about 520 for DQA1; approximately 610 for DPA1; and about 450 for DPB1. In an earlier analysis of 500 to 650 of the donors, high-throughput TCR beta sequencing was used to judge whether each TCR beta V gene segment behaved as functional or pseudogenic. Donor age, sex, ethnicity and CMV serostatus were collected together with the repertoire data. Among around 400 genotyped donors of the cohort, an average of around 220,000 unique TCR beta nucleotide sequences was sequenced per donor, of which 15% to 20% were non-productive. The genetic ancestry cluster associated with self-reported Caucasian donors included approximately 85% of the roughly 400 genotyped donors. All discovery cohort repertoires had been generated on a single sequencing platform. A later analysis re-examined previously published TCR beta repertoires from 500 to 700 donors and added high-resolution HLA genotyping to investigate patterns of TCR occurrence. To predict cytomegalovirus infection status, the study combined high-throughput TCR immunosequencing, statistical association of individual TCRs with disease status, and machine learning. Around 320 gigabases of sequencing data and approximately 84 million unique TCR sequences were included in an early release covering 500 to 750 HLA-typed donors. Besides the first cohort of roughly 700 subjects, a separate validation cohort made up of 120 different subjects was used. The later analysis used no new phenotypic data to find candidate immune exposures, relying instead on TCR beta sequences and their occurrence across donors. In a later genetic analysis, genome-wide SNP genotypes for about three fifths of the 666 donors were used, and that subset was treated as a discovery cohort. Because of strong linkage in the cohort, five DR-DQ haplotypes were treated as single units for association and clustering. Both class I and class II loci were covered by HLA typing, at four-digit resolution. Here is what the overall study found, with its caveats: In both the original and validation cohorts, the classifier was reported to diagnose cytomegalovirus status with high specificity and sensitivity. In the study, some 180 TCR beta chains were listed as associated with cytomegalovirus. Some IMGT-functional V segments, including TRBV6-2 and TRBV6-3, could not be told apart with the 87-base-pair reads, so those segments were excluded. Several of the top co-occurrence clusters appeared to be linked to parvovirus B19, influenza, CMV and Epstein-Barr virus, according to a later analysis. Over 15 rarely observed V segments, including chromosome 9 orphons, were excluded from the earlier analysis of approximately 500 of the donors because counts were too low. Compared with the roughly 600-donor mean, donors in an Asian-associated ancestry cluster had fewer N-insertions in productive TCRs, according to a later genetic analysis. A group of highly shared sequence variants was considered likely to be a technical artifact of the sequencing pipeline. Immune exposure information for the cohort was limited to CMV serostatus. When HLA alleles, especially DR and DQ, strongly co-occurred, TCR associations were difficult to assign to individual alleles. A later analysis found that TCR association rates varied across HLA loci, with DRB1 alleles showing the most associated TCRs and HLA-C alleles the fewest. In a later analysis, HLA-associated TCR beta chains were found to be more clonally expanded and to have lower generation probabilities than equally common non-associated chains. Broadly in line with IMGT annotations, most TCR beta V segments showed up in productive rearrangements about 87% or about 30% of the time in an earlier analysis of 450 to 600 of the donors. V-gene and J-gene trimming of TCR beta chains was associated with a missense DCLRE1C variant in a later genetic analysis, and the association was replicated in an independent cohort. Because HLA typing was missing for some donors at each locus, association tests included only the typed subset. While some public TCRs were present in many individuals, most TCR sequences turned up only very rarely across donors. Presence/absence analyses assumed roughly uniform sequencing depth across donors, an assumption that may not hold. A further reported finding was that TCR beta sequences accurately predicted the HLA-A and HLA-B alleles for most subjects in the first cohort. Correlated functional status among segregating V segments might be attributable to linkage disequilibrium, but an unknown experimental factor could not be ruled out. Only TCR beta chains were sequenced in this cohort, and the absence of alpha or paired-chain data limited detectable features. According to a later analysis, most CMV-associated TCR beta chains appeared to be HLA-restricted, and the HLA associations seemed to be driven largely by CMV exposure. Three of the identified cytomegalovirus-associated TCR beta chains were confirmed in vitro to be specific for cytomegalovirus antigens. At a false discovery rate of 0.05, a later analysis linked under 20,000 TCR beta sequences to specific HLA alleles. According to the authors, the approach could potentially be generalized to other disease states and immunological phenotypes.

The CDR3 contains 14 residues, cysteine and phenylalanine counted. Left in the record is the CDR3 DNA by itself, 42 bases read in frame from the first base. The germline V gene supplies CDR1 SGDLS and CDR2 YYNGEE. In regard to this clone: The antigen it recognizes is unknown. Base qualities are not recorded, but no much larger clone differs from it by a single base.

In total, more than 500 healthy bone marrow donors made up the cohort. Cohort members were all nominally healthy when sampled, although unrecorded immune exposures were likely present. The donor was CMV seronegative and belonged to the group of 352 seronegative cohort members. A peripheral blood sample was provided by each donor, and peripheral blood mononuclear cells were used for TCR beta sequencing. The Qiagen DNeasy Blood Extraction Kit was used to extract genomic DNA from the blood cell samples. Library preparation employed the immunoSEQ multiplex PCR assay. A mixture of 60 forward primers for TCR Vbeta segments and 13 reverse primers for TCR Jbeta segments was used in the multiplex PCR. A multiplex PCR assay on genomic DNA amplified the CDR3 region of rearranged TCR beta genes. The amplified TCR beta libraries were sequenced on the Illumina HiSeq System as 87-base-pair reads. Processing in the source paper ran as follows. A later analysis counted tens of millions of unique TCR beta chains across the approximately 700 repertoires, and approximately 11 million of these chains were shared by at least two donors. To remove PCR and sequencing errors, raw reads were error-corrected and collapsed into unique sequences using a nearest-neighbor algorithm that merged closely related sequences. CDR3 sequences were aligned to IMGT reference sequences to assign V, D and J gene segments. Each retained sequence needed at least a six-nucleotide match to both a V gene segment and a J gene segment. A rearrangement counted as productive if the CDR3 had no stop codons and remained in frame with V and J, and every other rearrangement counted as non-productive. Following IMGT convention, CDR3 was defined as the stretch from the second conserved V-encoded cysteine to the conserved J-encoded phenylalanine. In an earlier analysis of more than 550 of the donors, sequences lacking an unambiguous match to a single V gene segment were excluded. In an earlier analysis of approximately 550 of the donors, V segments were called functional above 56.7% productive rearrangements and were called segregating when the between-donor standard deviation exceeded 5%. A statistical classification framework was built to diagnose cytomegalovirus status from the catalog of TCR beta chain sequences. V and J gene assignment, in a later analysis, came from comparing TCR nucleotide sequences with IMGT/GENE-DB human TR gene sequences. The TCRdist pipeline was used in a later analysis to assign CDR3 sequences and most-parsimonious VDJ recombination scenarios. In a later analysis, every TCR beta chain was defined by the combination of its CDR3 amino acid sequence and its V-gene family, and reads without a unique V-gene family were dropped. To address suspected cross-contamination and a sequencing artifact, a later analysis removed 592 highly shared, low-generation-probability nucleotide sequences. In a later analysis, a clonal expansion index for each public chain was calculated from normalized within-repertoire ranks of inferred template counts. A later analysis computed generation probabilities with a VDJ recombination model fitted to out-of-frame rearrangements, and checked the results against IGoR. In a later analysis, TCR-TCR, TCR-HLA and TCR-CMV co-occurrence was scored with hypergeometric tests, and a repertoire-size bias correction was applied to TCR pairs. False discovery rates were estimated in a later analysis by permuting HLA or CMV assignments 20 times. A later analysis grouped co-occurring TCRs with DBSCAN, adding TCRdist sequence similarity when clustering within HLA-allele-positive subsets. Repertoires with fewer than 30,000 or more than 120,000 public chains were left out of co-occurrence clustering, as were about 5 repertoires with anomalous nucleotide sharing. TCRdb holds this immuneACCESS table with in-frame rearrangements only. Some clones are missing; in checked studies, unresolved V genes explain under half, and the rest has no known cause. The V and J calls and clone size were taken over from that table, and D and trimming were inferred from the DNA. The sample table records about 150,000 clones; 70% to 80% of these occur just once. Around 15% of the sample is held by the ten biggest clonotypes.

The rearranged segments are TRBV9 and TRBJ2-5, with the D gene uncertain. With the DNA end fitting TRBJ2-7 better, the J assignment may be wrong. Sequencing input: PBMCs. This TCR was recovered from a woman between 40 and 55 years old in good health and CMV-seronegative. The CDR3 corresponds to CASSPLGTSYEQYF. At the DNA level, the sequence is TGTGCCAGCAGCCCCTTGGGCACCTCCTACGAGCAGTACTTC.